This record looks at one T cell receptor (beta chain) sequence and its context. This clone's antigen is unknown. Nothing much larger sits one base from this clone, and base qualities are not available. These data come from a study of blood T cell repertoires in COVID-19 (dated by TCRdb to 2020 to 2021). As for the study more broadly: Collaborator samples came from the United States, Italy and Spain and covered acute and convalescent phases of COVID-19. HLA class I and class II types, where available, came from metadata supplied by the sample provider rather than from assay-based typing. A freely available public database, intended as a resource for researchers studying the immune response to SARS-CoV-2, is where the repertoires were released. Sample metadata almost always included a de-identified subject ID, COVID-19 status, age in years and sex. The samples were drawn from the first 160 participants of the ongoing ImmuneRACE study and from some 1,300 subjects provided by 6 global collaborators. The dataset comprised deeply sampled blood TCRbeta repertoires from subjects exposed to, actively infected with, or recovered from COVID-19. The material from the prospective study consisted of cDNA or gDNA derived from T cells, B-cell-depleted T cells, or PBMCs.

The immunoSEQ Assay, a bias-controlled multiplex PCR, was used to amplify TCRbeta CDR3 regions from genomic DNA. For the original study's pipeline: The number of nucleated cells in each sample was estimated from the amplification of reference gene primers within the assay. Sequence reads were collapsed and filtered to measure the absolute abundance of every unique TCRbeta CDR3 rearrangement. For each sample, productive Simpson clonality was calculated as the square root of Simpson's diversity index over productive rearrangements. TCRdb limited this immuneACCESS table to in-frame rearrangements with V and J called. A share of clones is missing; checked studies link under half to unresolved V genes, and the rest is unexplained. The D gene and trimming were derived from the DNA, and the V and J assignments and clone size from that table. Counted in this sample were some 150,000 clones; approximately 78% of them appeared once. The ten most abundant clones make up less than 5% of the sample.

Whole blood was collected in K2EDTA tubes by collaborating institutions according to the institutions' own protocols. For TCRbeta analysis, collaborators shipped samples as frozen whole blood, isolated PBMCs, or DNA extracted from either of those sample types. From its cysteine to its phenylalanine, the CDR3 spans 13 amino acids. Solely the CDR3 DNA is kept, with 39 bases framed from the first base. Trimming takes 4 bases off V and 5 bases off J; junction bases not matched to a gene: 1. As encoded in the germline V gene, CDR1 is SGHDT while CDR2 is YYEEEE. Study-wide conclusions, independent of this receptor: How much clinical and demographic metadata was included differed by source and by participant, and the metadata was provided uncurated.

The clonotype originates from an elderly woman with acute or convalescent COVID-19. The sequenced sample consisted of peripheral blood. The sequence links TRBV5-6 to TRBJ1-5, with 9 junctional bases fitting TRBD1. The DNA sequence is given as TGTGCCAGCAGCCGGGACAGGGATCAGCCCCAGCATTTT. Its protein product is CASSRDRDQPQHF. With the portions outside the CDR3 filled from the reference TRBV5-6 and TRBJ1-5 genes, the complete variable region becomes DAGVTQSPTHLIKTRGQQVTLRCSPKSGHDTVSWYQQALGQGPQFIFQYYEEEERQRGNFPDRFSGHQFPNYSSELNVNALLLGDSALYLCASSRDRDQPQHFGDGTRLSIL.